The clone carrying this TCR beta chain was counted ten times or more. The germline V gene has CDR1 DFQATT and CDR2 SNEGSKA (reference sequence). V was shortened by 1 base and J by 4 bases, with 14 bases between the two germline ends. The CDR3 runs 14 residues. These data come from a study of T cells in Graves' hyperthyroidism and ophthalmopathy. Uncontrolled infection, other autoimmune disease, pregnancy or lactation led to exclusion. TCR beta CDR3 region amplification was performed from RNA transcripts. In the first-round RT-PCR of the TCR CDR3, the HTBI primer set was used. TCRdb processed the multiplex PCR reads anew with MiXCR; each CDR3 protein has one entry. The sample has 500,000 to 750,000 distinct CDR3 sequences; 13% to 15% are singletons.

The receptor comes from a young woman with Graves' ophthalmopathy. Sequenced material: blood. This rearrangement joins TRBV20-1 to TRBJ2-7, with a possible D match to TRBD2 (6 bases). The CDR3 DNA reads TGCAGTGCTAGAGGGGGGGAGGAGGGTTACGAGCAGTACTTC. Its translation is CSARGGEEGYEQYF.